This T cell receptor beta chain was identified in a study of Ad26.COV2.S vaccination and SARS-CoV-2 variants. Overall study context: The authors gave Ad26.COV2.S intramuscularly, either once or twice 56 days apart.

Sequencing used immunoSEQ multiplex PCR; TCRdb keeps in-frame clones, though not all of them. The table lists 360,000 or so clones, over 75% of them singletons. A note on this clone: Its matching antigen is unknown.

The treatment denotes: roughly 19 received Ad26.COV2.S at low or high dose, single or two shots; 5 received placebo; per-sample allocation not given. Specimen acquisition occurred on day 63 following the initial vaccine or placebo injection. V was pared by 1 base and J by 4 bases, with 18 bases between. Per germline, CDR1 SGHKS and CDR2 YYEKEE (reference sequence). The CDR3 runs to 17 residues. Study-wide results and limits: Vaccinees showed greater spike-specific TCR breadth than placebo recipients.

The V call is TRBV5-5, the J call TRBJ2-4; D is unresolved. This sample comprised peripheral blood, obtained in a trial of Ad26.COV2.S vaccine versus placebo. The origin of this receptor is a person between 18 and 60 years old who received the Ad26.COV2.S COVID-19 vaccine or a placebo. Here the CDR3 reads CASSLIISGTIKNIQYF. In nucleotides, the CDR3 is TGTGCCAGCAGCTTGATCATCAGTGGAACTATTAAAAACATTCAGTACTTC.